A selection of T cell receptor beta chains follows, all from one sample in a study of cytomegalovirus exposure and HLA in healthy donors. The repertoire was sequenced with immunoSEQ multiplex PCR; TCRdb's copy has only in-frame clones and lacks some. This sample has over 90,000 clones, with 64% found just once. The sample comprised PBMCs. The receptor source for this set is a man in his sixties in good health and CMV-seronegative. CDR3s include the opening cysteine and the closing phenylalanine or tryptophan. D genes are given only for firm matches. Clone size, where shown, is once, few, many, or a class for clones that have expanded.

once TRBJ1-1 TRBV5-1 NA TGCGCCAGCAGCTGGGCGGGAAACACTGAAGCTTTCTTT CASSWAGNTEAFF
NA TRBJ2-7 TRBV5-1 NA TGCGCCAGCAGCTTGTTCTCAGGGGCTAACGAGCGGTACTTC CASSLFSGANERYF
NA TRBJ2-5 TRBV5-1 NA TGCGCCAGCAGCCTGTTGACAGGCCCGGAGACCCAGTACTTC CASSLLTGPETQYF
few TRBJ1-2 TRBV9 NA TGTGCCAGCAGCGGTACAGGGAACTATGGCTACACCTTC CASSGTGNYGYTF
NA TRBJ2-7 TRBV6-6 NA TGTGCCAGCAGTCGCGGAGGGGATTACGAGCAGTACTTC CASSRGGDYEQYF
NA TRBJ2-2 TRBV5-4 TRBD2 TGTGCCAGCAGCTCGGGACTAGCGGGTACCGGGGAGCTGTTTTTT CASSSGLAGTGELFF
few TRBJ2-4 TRBV2 TRBD1 TGTGCCAGCATGACCGGGACAGGGGAGAACATTCAGTACTTC CASMTGTGENIQYF
NA TRBJ1-4 TRBV7-9 NA TGTGCCAGCAGCTCCAGTGGTTCTAATGAAAAACTGTTTTTT CASSSSGSNEKLFF
few TRBJ1-1 TRBV5-1 NA TGCGCCAGCTCCATTTTCTCAGGAGGAACTGAAGCTTTCTTT CASSIFSGGTEAFF
few TRBJ2-3 TRBV29-1 TRBD1 TGCAGCACCCGGGACAGGGGGGTCGCAGATACGCAGTATTTT CSTRDRGVADTQYF
NA TRBJ1-4 TRBV4-1 NA TGCGCCAGCAACGGTGGAGGCATTAATGAAAAACTGTTTTTT CASNGGGINEKLFF
once TRBJ1-2 TRBV18 TRBD1 TGTGCCAGCTCAAAGACAGGGGACAACTATGGCTACACCTTC CASSKTGDNYGYTF
NA TRBJ1-1 TRBV7-9 NA TGTGCCAGCAGGTCTCGGGGTGAGGTCACTGAAGCTTTCTTT CASRSRGEVTEAFF
few TRBJ2-3 TRBV5-6 TRBD2 TGTGCCAGCGCCCCTATATTAGGACTAGCGGGCACAGATACGCAGTATTTT CASAPILGLAGTDTQYF
NA TRBJ1-5 TRBV5-1 TRBD1 TGCGCCAGCAGCCCGGACAGGGAGCATCAGCCCCAGCATTTT CASSPDREHQPQHF
few TRBJ2-7 TRBV5-1 NA TGCGCCAGCAGCGGAGGGGTCTACGAGCAGTACTTC CASSGGVYEQYF
NA TRBJ2-2 TRBV10-1 TRBD1 TGCGCCAGCAGTGTAGGGACAGGGGGCTACACCGGGGAGCTGTTTTTT CASSVGTGGYTGELFF
NA TRBJ2-1 TRBV7-8 TRBD1 TGTGCCAGCAGCTTTTTGAGGGACAGGTACAATGAGCAGTTCTTC CASSFLRDRYNEQFF
few TRBJ2-1 TRBV19 TRBD1 TGTGCCAGTAGTAGACTTTGGGGACAGGGGGTAAATGAGCAGTTCTTC CASSRLWGQGVNEQFF
once TRBJ1-6 TRBV12-5 TRBD1 TGTGCTAGTGGTTTGGCAACCGGGACAGGGGCGAATTCACCCCTCCACTTT CASGLATGTGANSPLHF
NA TRBJ1-2 TRBV6-5 TRBD1 TGTGCCAGCAGTCGCAGGGGGATAGGCTACACCTTC CASSRRGIGYTF
NA TRBJ2-3 TRBV2 NA TGTGCCAGCAGTTATACTATTAATACGCAGTATTTT CASSYTINTQYF
NA TRBJ2-3 TRBV6-4 NA TGTGCCAGCAGGACTAGCACAGATACGCAGTATTTT CASRTSTDTQYF
once TRBJ2-7 TRBV9 TRBD2 TGTGCCAGCAGCGTGCTAGCGGGGGGCCCCTACGAGCAGTACTTC CASSVLAGGPYEQYF
NA TRBJ1-2 TRBV19 NA TGTGCCAGTAGCGGTTTAGAAACTAACTATGGCTACACCTTC CASSGLETNYGYTF
NA TRBJ2-5 TRBV29-1 TRBD1 TGCAGCTCTTCGGGACAGGGGTTAGAGACCCAGTACTTC CSSSGQGLETQYF
NA TRBJ2-3 TRBV28 NA TGTGCCAGCAGAAAGCGTGACGTTTCGGATACGCAGTATTTT CASRKRDVSDTQYF
NA TRBJ2-3 TRBV2 TRBD2 TGTGCCAGCAGTTTGACTAGCACGGATACGCAGTATTTT CASSLTSTDTQYF
few TRBJ1-2 TRBV7-8 NA TGTGCCAGCAGCTTAGTCCGGGGCTATGGCTACACCTTC CASSLVRGYGYTF
few TRBJ1-5 TRBV29-1 NA TGCAGCGTAAGACAGTCGCCCCAGCATTTT CSVRQSPQHF
few TRBJ2-5 TRBV7-6 TRBD2 TGTGCCAGCAGCTTAGACAGTAGCGGGGGCCTAGTTAGGGAGACCCAGTACTTC CASSLDSSGGLVRETQYF
NA TRBJ1-6 TRBV5-6 NA TGTGCCAGCAGCTTGGAGACTGCGAGCTCCTATAATTCACCCCTCCACTTT CASSLETASSYNSPLHF
few TRBJ1-5 TRBV5-6 NA TGTGCCAGCAGCCTGGGACTCCTTAGCAATCAGCCCCAGCATTTT CASSLGLLSNQPQHF
NA TRBJ1-1 TRBV7-2 NA TGTGCCAGCAGCTTAGATGGAGTCATGAACACTGAAGCTTTCTTT CASSLDGVMNTEAFF
NA TRBJ1-2 TRBV12-2 NA TGTGCAAGTCCAAGCGGGCAGAAGACAGGGGATGGCTACACCTTC CASPSGQKTGDGYTF
NA TRBJ2-3 TRBV10-3 TRBD1 TGTGCCATCCGATCCGGGACAGACCGGCGCACAGATACGCAGTATTTT CAIRSGTDRRTDTQYF
few TRBJ1-1 TRBV5-6 NA TGTGCCAGCAGCTTGGGTCGAGAAAACACTGAAGCTTTCTTT CASSLGRENTEAFF
NA TRBJ2-5 TRBV19 TRBD2 TGTGCCAGTAGCGCGGGACTAGCGGAAGAGACCCAGTACTTC CASSAGLAEETQYF
few TRBJ1-1 TRBV5-1 TRBD1 TGCGCCAGCAGCTGGGGCCCACAGGGGGCGAACACTGAAGCTTTCTTT CASSWGPQGANTEAFF
NA TRBJ1-5 TRBV19 NA TGTGCCAGTAGTATAGCGGGGTCGAAGGGACTAAATCAGCCCCAGCATTTT CASSIAGSKGLNQPQHF
NA TRBJ1-1 TRBV9 NA TGTGCCAGCAGCGTAGAAGAGGCCATCACTGAAGCTTTCTTT CASSVEEAITEAFF
NA TRBJ2-5 TRBV2 TRBD2 TGTGCCAGCAGTGATCTAGCGGCAGAGACCCAGTACTTC CASSDLAAETQYF
NA TRBJ2-7 TRBV5-6 NA TGTGCCAGCAGCACACGGGTTACCTACGAGCAGTACTTC CASSTRVTYEQYF
NA TRBJ2-1 TRBV19 TRBD2 TGTGCCAGTAGTGGGTTGCCTAGCGGGAGGAGATTGAACTACAATGAGCAGTTCTTC CASSGLPSGRRLNYNEQFF
NA TRBJ2-7 TRBV4-1 TRBD1 TGCGCCAGCAGCCAAGAGGGGACAGGGCAACGCGAGCAGTACTTC CASSQEGTGQREQYF
NA TRBJ2-5 TRBV15 TRBD2 TGTGCCACCAGCAGCGGACTAGCGGGGGGCGGGGAGACCCAGTACTTC CATSSGLAGGGETQYF
NA TRBJ2-7 TRBV4-1 TRBD1 TGCGCCAGCAGAGGACAGGGGACTTCCTACGAGCAGTACTTC CASRGQGTSYEQYF
NA TRBJ1-4 TRBV5-5 NA TGTGCCAGCACCCTTGGTGGGGGCGGCGGTGAAAAACTGTTTTTT CASTLGGGGGEKLFF
once TRBJ2-7 TRBV5-6 TRBD1 TGTGCCAGCAGCCCCGAACCGAGGACAGGAGCCTACGAGCAGTACTTC CASSPEPRTGAYEQYF
NA TRBJ1-5 TRBV25-1 NA TGTGCCAGCAGTGAATTGGGGGGTAATCAGCCCCAGCATTTT CASSELGGNQPQHF
NA TRBJ1-2 TRBV2 NA TGTGCCAGCAGTGATCAGGGGCAGGGTGGCTACACCTTC CASSDQGQGGYTF
NA TRBJ1-1 TRBV5-1 TRBD1 TGCGCCAGCAGCACAGGGACAGCGAACACTGAAGCTTTCTTT CASSTGTANTEAFF
NA TRBJ1-3 TRBV27 TRBD1 TGTGCCAGCAGTTTTGGGACAGGCGGAGCCATATATTTT CASSFGTGGAIYF
NA TRBJ1-1 TRBV15 TRBD1 TGTGCCACCAGCAGCCACACAGGGGGAAACACTGAAGCTTTCTTT CATSSHTGGNTEAFF